This T cell receptor beta chain appears in the sequencing data of a study of shared clonotypes between healthy human individuals. Findings and limits, study-wide: Naive CD4 clonotypes were shared across a handful of donors at roughly 5%.

As regards this clone: Its antigen is still unknown.

The assay was immunoSEQ multiplex PCR, and TCRdb's table has in-frame clones only and misses some. The table lists roughly 2,000,000 clones, around 93% of them singletons, with approximately 1.6% in the top ten. Naive CD8 cells were CD45RO-negative, positively selected for CCR7, excluding terminally differentiated effector memory CD45RA+ cells. The germline CDR1 and CDR2 sequences are SQVTM and ANQGSEA. V was pared by 6 bases and J by 4 bases, with 16 bases between. The CDR3 is made up of 14 amino acids. The chain is built from TRBV29-1 and TRBJ1-5; tentatively, D is TRBD1 (5 bases). The source is a man between 18 and 35 years old in good health. Some clones in this sample may be carry-over from other donors' samples. The sequenced sample was naive CD8+ T cells from PBMCs. The CDR3 DNA follows: TGCAGCGTAGCTACAGGTTTCGAGAATCAGCCCCAGCATTTT. Encoded protein: CSVATGFENQPQHF.